The next 11 T cell receptor beta chains were all read from a single sample in a study of T cells after yellow fever vaccination. TCRdb recomputed calls from the 5' RACE reads with MiXCR, one row per CDR3 protein. Among around 610,000 distinct CDR3 sequences listed, approximately 12% were seen once. The material sequenced was PBMCs, taken on the day of the yellow fever booster vaccination. These TCRs come from a man younger than 40 who received the YFV17D yellow fever vaccine.

This CDR3 is CASSSGGPAYNEQFF. The DNA for the CDR3 is TGTGCCAGCAGCTCGGGGGGGCCTGCCTACAATGAGCAGTTCTTC. The chain recombines TRBV6-1 with TRBJ2-1; 8 nucleotides agree with TRBD2. V was clipped by 6 bases and J by 2 bases; unmatched bases: 6. This CDR3 has 15 amino acids. Germline V CDR1 and CDR2: MNHNS, SASEGT.

The sample holds many counts of this clonotype. The junction departs from germline at one end; a sequencing error may be responsible. V gene TRBV14 combines with J gene TRBJ2-1, with D unresolved. This CDR3 contains 16 residues. From germline, CDR1 is SGHDN and CDR2 FVKESK. DNA of the CDR3: TGTGCCAGCAGTCAAGATCTATTGGTGAGCAACAATGAGCAGTTCTTC. Translating gives CASSQDLLVSNNEQFF. The variable domain in full, completed from reference TRBV14 and TRBJ2-1, reads EAGVTQFPSHSVIEKGQTVTLRCDPISGHDNLYWYRRVMGKEIKFLLHFVKESKQDESGMPNNRFLAERTGGTYSTLKVQPAELEDSGVYFCASSQDLLVSNNEQFFGPGTRLTVL.

This clonotype was picked up a small number of times. This rearrangement joins TRBV10-3 to TRBJ2-1; 9 positions agree with TRBD1. Germline V gives CDR1 ENHRY, CDR2 SYGVKD. This CDR3 region has 14 residues. Trimming at V came to 6 bases and at J to 6 bases, leaving 6 bases not matched to a gene. The CDR3 DNA is TGTGCCATCAGCAGGACAGGGGAGACCAATGAGCAGTTCTTC. This translates into CAISRTGETNEQFF.

This clonotype was counted a few times. The CDR3 is CSARDGRLVGEAFF. The CDR3 DNA reads TGCAGTGCTAGAGATGGGCGGTTAGTGGGTGAAGCTTTCTTT. This chain connects TRBV20-1 to TRBJ1-1; no clear D gene. CDR3 length equals 14 residues. V dropped 0 bases and J dropped 7 bases, with 15 bases sitting between them. Germline CDR1 and CDR2: DFQATT and SNEGSKA (reference sequence).

The J gene is TRBJ1-3, the V gene TRBV10-3; D is uncertain. The CDR3 covers 16 residues. Looked up from germline, CDR1 is ENHRY and CDR2 is SYGVKD. V shed 4 bases and J shed 8 bases, with 21 bases lying between them. CDR3 protein: CAISAAGFRSGDTIYF. In nucleotides, the CDR3 is TGTGCCATCAGTGCTGCGGGGTTTCGGTCGGGAGACACCATATATTTT.

V is TRBV15 and J is TRBJ2-3, with D uncertain. CDR1 is LNHNV and CDR2 is YYDKDF in the germline V gene (reference sequence). The CDR3 contains 14 residues. V lost 3 bases and J 1 base, leaving 8 bases between the germline ends. In DNA form, the CDR3 reads TGTGCCACCAGCAGTTTCTCTGGCACAGATACGCAGTATTTT. This encodes CATSSFSGTDTQYF.

This clonotype occurred many times. The rearrangement links TRBV6-5 to TRBJ2-3; 10 bases agree with TRBD2. Trimming cost V 2 bases and J 6 bases; bases outside gene matches: 8. The CDR3 extends over 16 amino acids. Per germline, CDR1 MNHEY and CDR2 SVGAGI. CDR3 amino acids: CASSYGLAGVMDTQYF. DNA of the CDR3: TGTGCCAGCAGTTACGGCCTAGCGGGAGTTATGGATACGCAGTATTTT.

This rearrangement joins TRBV20-1 to TRBJ2-4; D is possibly TRBD2 (6 bases). Germline V gives CDR1 DFQATT, CDR2 SNEGSKA (reference sequence). The CDR3 has 13 residues. Trimming shortened V by 1 base and J by 7 bases, and 11 bases separated the two germline ends. CDR3 protein: CSARVGLRNIQYF. CDR3 bases: TGCAGTGCTAGAGTGGGACTTAGGAACATTCAGTACTTC.

The V and J genes are TRBV5-1 and TRBJ2-1, with D possibly matching TRBD2 (5 bases). Trimming pared 0 bases from V and 4 bases from J, leaving 11 bases between. Germline V lookup: CDR1 SGHRS, CDR2 YFSETQ. This CDR3 has 15 residues. The CDR3 region is CASSLAAGPYNEQFF. In nucleotides, the CDR3 is TGCGCCAGCAGCTTGGCCGCGGGTCCGTACAATGAGCAGTTCTTC. Complete variable domain (other parts from reference TRBV5-1 and TRBJ2-1): KAGVTQTPRYLIKTRGQQVTLSCSPISGHRSVSWYQQTPGQGLQFLFEYFSETQRNKGNFPGRFSGRQFSNSRSEMNVSTLELGDSALYLCASSLAAGPYNEQFFGPGTRLTVL.

This clonotype was seen a handful of times. The chain carries TRBV11-2 and TRBJ2-7; D gene uncertain. Per germline, CDR1 SGHAT and CDR2 FQNNGV. V lost 4 bases and J lost 2, with 12 bases in between. CDR3 length: 14 amino acids. CDR3 in amino acids: CASSSLISAYEQYF. CDR3 sequence (DNA): TGTGCCAGCAGCTCACTCATCTCGGCCTACGAGCAGTACTTC.

This clonotype was picked up a small number of times. This chain uses TRBV5-6 with TRBJ2-1; no definite D call. Germline V gene lookup returns CDR1 SGHDT and CDR2 YYEEEE. The CDR3 spans 14 residues. Deletions cut 4 bases from V and 0 bases from J, with 8 bases between. This CDR3 reads CASSPPISYNEQFF. The CDR3 DNA reads as TGTGCCAGCAGCCCTCCGATCTCCTACAATGAGCAGTTCTTC.